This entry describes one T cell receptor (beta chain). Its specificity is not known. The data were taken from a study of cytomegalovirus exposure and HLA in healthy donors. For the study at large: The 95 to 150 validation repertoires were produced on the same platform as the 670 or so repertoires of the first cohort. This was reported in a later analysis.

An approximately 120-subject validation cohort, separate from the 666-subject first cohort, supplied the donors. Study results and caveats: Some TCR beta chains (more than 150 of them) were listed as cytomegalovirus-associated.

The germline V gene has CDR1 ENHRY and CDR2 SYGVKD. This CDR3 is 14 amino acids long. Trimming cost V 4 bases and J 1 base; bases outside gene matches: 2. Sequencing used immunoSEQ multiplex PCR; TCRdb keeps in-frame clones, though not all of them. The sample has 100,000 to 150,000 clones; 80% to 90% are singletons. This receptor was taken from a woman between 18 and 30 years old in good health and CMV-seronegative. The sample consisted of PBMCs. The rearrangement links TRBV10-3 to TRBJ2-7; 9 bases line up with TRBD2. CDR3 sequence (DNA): TGTGCCATCAGTGCGGCGGGAGGGTCCTACGAGCAGTACTTC. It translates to CAISAAGGSYEQYF.